This T cell receptor (beta chain) was recovered during a study of siplizumab effects on memory and regulatory T cells. Study-level findings and limits: No assignable naive or memory phenotype existed for roughly 80-97% of proliferating CD4+ or CD8+ clones. Just a small share of alloreactive clones was traced back to unstimulated subsets.

After removal of 0 bases from V and 9 bases from J, the junction contained 3 bases not matched to a gene. Germline V gives CDR1 SSHAT, CDR2 FNYEAQ (reference sequence). This CDR3 has 15 residues. The protocol was immunoSEQ multiplex PCR, while the TCRdb copy is restricted to in-frame clones and leaves out a portion. The repertoire consists of under 100,000 clones, with roughly 89% occurring once and the leading ten covering 1.5%. Notes on this clone: Its antigen is unidentified.

The sample comprised Tregs sorted from blood. The TCR was taken from a human donor in good health. The V call is TRBV7-7, the J call TRBJ2-1; 12 positions agree with TRBD2. CDR3 DNA: TGTGCCAGCAGCTTAGCCCTAGCGGGGGGGAGTGAGCAGTTCTTC. Protein: CASSLALAGGSEQFF.